The source of this TCR beta chain is a study of technical replicates of blood from a handful of donors. This CDR3 comprises 15 residues. Trimming took 2 bases from V and 7 from J; bases not matched to a gene: 9. In germline, CDR1 is SGHAT, CDR2 FQNNGV. Produced via immunoSEQ multiplex PCR; TCRdb's table is partial and in-frame only. The sample includes some 15,000 clones, 85% of them seen just once. The receptor comes from a human donor in good health. The rearrangement links TRBV11-2 to TRBJ2-7; 9 bases are shared with TRBD2. Sequencing used PBMCs. CDR3 region: CASSLNPSGIEEQYF. The CDR3 nucleotides read TGTGCCAGCAGCTTAAACCCTAGCGGGATCGAGGAGCAGTACTTC.